This TCR beta chain was obtained from a study of blood T cell repertoires in COVID-19. Per the authors' pipeline: Counts of nucleated cells, estimated from reference gene primer amplification, were obtained. Method: immunoSEQ multiplex PCR; TCRdb's copy keeps in-frame clones and lacks some. That table supplies the V and J calls and clone size; D and trimming were determined from the DNA. Of 85,000 to 130,000 clones in the sample, approximately 80% were seen once. Germline CDR1 reads LGHDT; CDR2 reads YNNKEL (reference sequence). V dropped 7 bases and J dropped 6; count of bases not matched to a gene: 10. CDR3 length: 15 amino acids.

V is TRBV3-1 (or the pseudogene TRBV3-2) and J is TRBJ1-5; 9 bases are shared with TRBD1. This TCR was recovered from an elderly man with COVID-19, enrolled during active disease. Material for sequencing was peripheral blood. The CDR3 DNA sequence: TGTGCCAGCAACCCCGGGACAGGGCTGAGTCAGCCCCAGCATTTT. Its protein is CASNPGTGLSQPQHF.